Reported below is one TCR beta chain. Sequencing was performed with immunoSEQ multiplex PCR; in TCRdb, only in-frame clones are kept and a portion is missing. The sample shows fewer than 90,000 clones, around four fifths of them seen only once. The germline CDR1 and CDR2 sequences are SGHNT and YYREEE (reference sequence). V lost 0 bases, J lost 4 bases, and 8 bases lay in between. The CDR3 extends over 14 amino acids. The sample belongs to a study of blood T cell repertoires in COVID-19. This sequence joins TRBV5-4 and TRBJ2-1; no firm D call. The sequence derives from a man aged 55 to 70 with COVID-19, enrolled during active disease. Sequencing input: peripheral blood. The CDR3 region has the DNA TGTGCCAGCAGCTTGGACAGTTCTTACAATGAGCAGTTCTTC. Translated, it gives CASSLDSSYNEQFF.